This record covers a single T cell receptor (beta chain). The antigen is unknown. V was clipped by 2 bases and J by 3 bases, with 13 bases between them. This CDR3 spans 15 amino acids. Germline CDR1 is SGHNT and CDR2 is YYREEE (reference sequence). This specimen comes from a study of T cell repertoires in cytomegalovirus infection. One entry per CDR3 protein, called by TCRdb with MiXCR from the reads. The sample carries approximately 110,000 distinct CDR3 sequences, approximately 28% recorded once. The chain employs TRBV5-4 and TRBJ2-3, with D perhaps given as TRBD1 or TRBD2 (6 bases each). This TCR derives from a human donor in good health (CMV status not recorded). Some clones in this sample may be carry-over from other donors' samples. The source material was CD8+ T cells from cultured PBMCs, sampled from culture after CMV antigen stimulation. The CDR3 DNA reads as TGTGCCAGCAGCTTCATGGGGGGCCGGACAGATACGCAGTATTTT. Translated: CASSFMGGRTDTQYF.